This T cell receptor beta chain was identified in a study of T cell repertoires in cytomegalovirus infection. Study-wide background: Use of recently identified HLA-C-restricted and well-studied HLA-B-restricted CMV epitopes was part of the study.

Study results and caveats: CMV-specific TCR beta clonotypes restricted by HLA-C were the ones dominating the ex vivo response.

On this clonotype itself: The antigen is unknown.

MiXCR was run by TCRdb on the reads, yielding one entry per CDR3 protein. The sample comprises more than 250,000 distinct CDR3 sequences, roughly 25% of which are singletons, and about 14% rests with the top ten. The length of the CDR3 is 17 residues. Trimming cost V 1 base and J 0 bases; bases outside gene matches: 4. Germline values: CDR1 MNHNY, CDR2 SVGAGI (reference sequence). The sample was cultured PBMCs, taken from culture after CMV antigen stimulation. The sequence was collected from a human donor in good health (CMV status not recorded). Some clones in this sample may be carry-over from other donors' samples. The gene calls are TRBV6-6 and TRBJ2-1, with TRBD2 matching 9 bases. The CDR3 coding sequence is TGTGCCAGCAGTTACTTGCGAGCGGGAGGCTCCTACAATGAGCAGTTCTTC. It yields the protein CASSYLRAGGSYNEQFF.